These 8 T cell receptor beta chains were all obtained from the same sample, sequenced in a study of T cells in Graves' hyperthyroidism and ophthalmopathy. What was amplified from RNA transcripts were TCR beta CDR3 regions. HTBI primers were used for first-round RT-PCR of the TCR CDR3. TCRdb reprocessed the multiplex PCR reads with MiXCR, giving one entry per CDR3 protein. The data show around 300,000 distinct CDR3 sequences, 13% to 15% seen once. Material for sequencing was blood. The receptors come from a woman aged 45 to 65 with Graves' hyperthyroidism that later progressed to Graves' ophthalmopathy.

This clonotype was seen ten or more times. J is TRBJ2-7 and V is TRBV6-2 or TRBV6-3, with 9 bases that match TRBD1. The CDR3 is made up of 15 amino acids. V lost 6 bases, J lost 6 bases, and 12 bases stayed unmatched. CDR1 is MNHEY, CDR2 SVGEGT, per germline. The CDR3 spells CASSPPGQGIREQYF. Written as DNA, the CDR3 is TGTGCCAGCAGCCCACCGGGACAGGGAATCCGCGAGCAGTACTTC.

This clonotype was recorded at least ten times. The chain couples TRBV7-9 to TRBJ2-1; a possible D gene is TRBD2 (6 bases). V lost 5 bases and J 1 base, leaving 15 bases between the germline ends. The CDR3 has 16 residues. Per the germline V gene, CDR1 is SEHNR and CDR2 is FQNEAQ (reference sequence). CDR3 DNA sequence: TGTGCCAGCAGCGGATGGACTACCAAATCCTACAATGAGCAGTTCTTC. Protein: CASSGWTTKSYNEQFF.

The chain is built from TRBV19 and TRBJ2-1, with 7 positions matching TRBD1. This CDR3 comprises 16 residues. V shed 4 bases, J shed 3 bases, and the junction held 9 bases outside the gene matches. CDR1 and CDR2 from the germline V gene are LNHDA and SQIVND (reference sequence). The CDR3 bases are TGTGCCAGTAGTAACGACTGGACAGGTGGCTACAATGAGCAGTTCTTC. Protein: CASSNDWTGGYNEQFF.

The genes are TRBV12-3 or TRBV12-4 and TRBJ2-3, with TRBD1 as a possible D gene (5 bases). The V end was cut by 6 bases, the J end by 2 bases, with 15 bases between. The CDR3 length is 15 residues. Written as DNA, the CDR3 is TGTGCCAGCAGCCTAATCGACAGCGCCACAGATACGCAGTATTTT. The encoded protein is CASSLIDSATDTQYF.

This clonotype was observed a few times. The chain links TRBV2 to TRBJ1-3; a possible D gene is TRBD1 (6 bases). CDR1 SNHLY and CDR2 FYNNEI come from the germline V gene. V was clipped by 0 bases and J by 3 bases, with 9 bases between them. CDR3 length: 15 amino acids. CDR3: CASSEASGVGNTIYF. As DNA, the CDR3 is TGTGCCAGCAGTGAAGCCTCAGGGGTTGGAAACACCATATATTTT.

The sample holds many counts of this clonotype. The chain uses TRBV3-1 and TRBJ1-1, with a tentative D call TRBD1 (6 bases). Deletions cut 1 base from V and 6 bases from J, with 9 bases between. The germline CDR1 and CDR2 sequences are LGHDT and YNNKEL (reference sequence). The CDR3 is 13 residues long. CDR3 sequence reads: CASSQVRQAEAFF. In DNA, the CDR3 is TGTGCCAGCAGCCAAGTCCGACAGGCTGAAGCTTTCTTT.

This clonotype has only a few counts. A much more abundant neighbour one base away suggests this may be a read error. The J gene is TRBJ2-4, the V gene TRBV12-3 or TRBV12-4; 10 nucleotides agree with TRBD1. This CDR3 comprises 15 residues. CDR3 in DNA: TGTGCCAACAGTCAAGGGACAGGGGAGGCAAACATTCAGTACTTC. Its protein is CANSQGTGEANIQYF.

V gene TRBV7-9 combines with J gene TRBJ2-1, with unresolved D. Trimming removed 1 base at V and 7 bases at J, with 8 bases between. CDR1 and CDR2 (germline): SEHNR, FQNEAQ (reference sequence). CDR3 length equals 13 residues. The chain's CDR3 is CASSLVLVNEQFF. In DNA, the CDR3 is TGTGCCAGCAGCTTAGTCTTGGTTAATGAGCAGTTCTTC.